This T cell receptor (beta chain) is from a study of blood T cell repertoires in COVID-19. The overall study: Sources were T cells, B-cell-depleted T cells, or PBMCs; the material itself was cDNA or gDNA.

Under the authors' procedure: Using reference gene primer amplification, nucleated cell counts were estimated. Measured with immunoSEQ multiplex PCR; TCRdb has only the in-frame clones, and not every one. V and J calls and clone size are as listed in that table; D and trimming were resolved from the DNA. The sample yields 180,000 or so clones, more than 75% seen once. Sequencing was performed on peripheral blood. This sequence was found in a woman aged 45 to 65 with active or convalescent COVID-19.

CDR3 loop: CASSPKRRHSYEQYF. The DNA of the CDR3 is TGTGCCAGCAGCCCCAAACGGAGGCATTCCTACGAGCAGTACTTC. The chain employs TRBV7-9 and TRBJ2-7, with D possibly TRBD2 on 5 matching bases. Germline assignment: CDR1 SEHNR and CDR2 FQNEAQ (reference sequence). The germline V and J ends were trimmed by 5 bases and 1 base, with 15 bases remaining between them. This CDR3 spans 15 amino acids.